This T cell receptor beta chain was profiled in a study of blood T cell repertoires in COVID-19 (TCRdb year 2020). In the study overall: Samples from collaborators originated in the United States, Italy and Spain and spanned both the acute and convalescent phases of COVID-19. The material from the prospective study consisted of cDNA or gDNA derived from T cells, B-cell-depleted T cells, or PBMCs. The dataset comprised deeply sampled blood TCRbeta repertoires from subjects exposed to, actively infected with, or recovered from COVID-19. The repertoires were made available in a free public database intended to serve as a resource for research on the immune response to SARS-CoV-2. The samples were drawn from two sources: the first 160 participants of the ongoing ImmuneRACE study, and 1,000 to 1,500 subjects contributed by 6 global collaborators. The sample metadata nearly always contained a de-identified subject ID, COVID-19 status, age in years and sex. Where available, HLA class I and class II types were taken from metadata supplied by the sample provider and were not determined by assay-based typing. General conclusions and limits of the study: The amount of clinical and demographic metadata varied by source and participant and was provided uncurated.

According to the germline V gene, CDR1 reads SGHTA and CDR2 reads FQGNSA. V lost 5 bases and J lost 6 bases, and the count of bases not matched to a germline gene is 12. The CDR3 measures 16 amino acids from cysteine to phenylalanine. The retained sequence is limited to the CDR3, 48 bases, with the frame set at the first base. The sample holds many counts of this clone. Its target antigen remains unknown. Qualities for individual bases were not recorded, and no much larger clone is one base off. The immunoSEQ Assay, a bias-controlled multiplex PCR, was used to amplify TCRbeta CDR3 regions from genomic DNA. The original pipeline was this. Nucleated cell counts per sample were estimated from amplification of reference gene primers within the assay. To quantify the absolute abundance of each unique TCRbeta CDR3 rearrangement, sequence reads were collapsed and filtered. For each sample, productive Simpson clonality was calculated as the square root of Simpson's diversity index over productive rearrangements. Held by TCRdb, this immuneACCESS table contains in-frame sequences only and omits some clones. Under half of the omission traces to an unresolved V gene where checked; the cause of the rest is unknown. From that table come the V and J calls and clone size; the DNA was used to work out D and trimming. Present in this sample are approximately 190,000 clones, around 80% of which were seen just once. Of the sample, less than 20% is held by the ten largest clones.

Collaborating institutions collected whole blood in K2EDTA tubes following their own protocols. Collaborator samples were shipped for TCRbeta analysis as frozen whole blood, isolated PBMCs, or DNA extracted from either sample type. This TCR came from a human donor in a cohort sampled during active COVID-19. Input material: peripheral blood. The chain links TRBV7-2 with TRBJ2-2; TRBD1 agrees with 7 junctional bases. The sequenced DNA: TGTGCCAGCAGCCCCGATACAGGGGTTAACGCCGGGGAGCTGTTTTTT. The translation is CASSPDTGVNAGELFF.